Listed here are 21 T cell receptor beta chains from one sample, sequenced in a study of blood T cell repertoires in COVID-19. TCRdb keeps only in-frame clones here, not all; method: immunoSEQ multiplex PCR. Of a few hundred thousand clones listed, around four fifths are singletons. The sample taken for sequencing was peripheral blood. The receptor set was obtained from a woman older than 75 with COVID-19, enrolled during active disease.

V is TRBV6-5 and J is TRBJ1-5, with 8 bases lining up with TRBD1. The CDR3 is made up of 16 amino acids. After removal of 2 bases from V and 1 base from J, the junction contained 4 bases not matched to a gene. Germline CDR1 and CDR2: MNHEY and SVGAGI. This chain's CDR3 is CASSYGQGGSNQPQHF. In DNA form, the CDR3 reads TGTGCCAGCAGTTACGGACAGGGTGGGAGCAATCAGCCCCAGCATTTT.

This chain links TRBV5-1 with TRBJ2-2, with 7 bases lining up with TRBD1. The CDR3 is 15 residues long. J was trimmed by 8 bases and V by 0 bases; bases with no gene match: 7. Germline V gene sequence: CDR1 SGHRS, CDR2 YFSETQ. CDR3 protein: CASSLDRGQLGELFF. CDR3 DNA sequence: TGCGCCAGCAGCTTGGACAGGGGACAATTAGGGGAGCTGTTTTTT.

This sequence joins TRBV14 and TRBJ2-3; TRBD2 aligns across 7 bases. This CDR3 comprises 16 residues. With 1 base clipped from V and 5 bases from J, the junction kept 9 bases outside the gene matches. Per germline, CDR1 SGHDN and CDR2 FVKESK. CDR3 residues: CASSQVTSAKGDTQYF. In DNA form, the CDR3 reads TGTGCCAGCAGCCAAGTAACTAGCGCTAAGGGAGATACGCAGTATTTT. Using reference TRBV14 and TRBJ2-3 for the parts outside the CDR3, the full variable domain is EAGVTQFPSHSVIEKGQTVTLRCDPISGHDNLYWYRRVMGKEIKFLLHFVKESKQDESGMPNNRFLAERTGGTYSTLKVQPAELEDSGVYFCASSQVTSAKGDTQYFGPGTRLTVL.

The chain employs TRBV5-4 and TRBJ2-5; TRBD1 matches 7 bases. This CDR3 contains 13 residues. Trimming removed 0 bases from V and 4 bases from J; junction bases left unmatched: 0. Germline V gene lookup returns CDR1 SGHNT and CDR2 YYREEE (reference sequence). As DNA, the CDR3 is TGTGCCAGCAGCTTGGACAGGGGAGAGACCCAGTACTTC. Its translation is CASSLDRGETQYF.

The chain is built from TRBV7-3 and TRBJ2-1; 13 bases map to TRBD2. In germline, CDR1 is SGHTA, CDR2 FQGTGA. The CDR3 sequence is 15 residues long. Germline trimming cut 3 bases from V and 8 bases from J; bases unmatched to any gene: 4. CDR3 sequence reads: CASSLTSGGPHEQFF. The CDR3 DNA is TGTGCCAGCAGCTTGACTAGCGGGGGGCCACATGAGCAGTTCTTC. Complete variable domain (other parts from reference TRBV7-3 and TRBJ2-1): GAGVSQTPSNKVTEKGKYVELRCDPISGHTALYWYRQSLGQGPEFLIYFQGTGAADDSGLPNDRFFAVRPEGSVSTLKIQRTERGDSAVYLCASSLTSGGPHEQFFGPGTRLTVL.

This sequence joins TRBV27 and TRBJ2-3; possible D gene TRBD1, 5 bases. Germline lookup yields CDR1 MNHEY and CDR2 SMNVEV (reference sequence). With 5 bases removed from V and 8 bases from J, the gap between germline ends came to 8 bases. The CDR3 loop spans 11 amino acids. The CDR3 coding sequence is TGTGCCAGCAGTATTAGGGGTACGCAGTATTTT. It specifies CASSIRGTQYF.

CDR3 nucleotides: TGTGCCAGCAGCTTGGGGGCCGGGGGTAATTCACCCCTCCACTTT. Amino acids: CASSLGAGGNSPLHF. The V and J genes are TRBV5-6 and TRBJ1-6; tentatively, D is TRBD1 (5 bases). Germline V lookup: CDR1 SGHDT, CDR2 YYEEEE. Trimming removed 0 bases at V and 6 bases at J, with 10 bases between. CDR3 length equals 15 residues.

The J gene is TRBJ1-5, the V gene TRBV18, with D perhaps matching TRBD1 (6 bases). V was pared by 4 bases and J by 6 bases, with 13 bases between. The CDR3 has 14 amino acids. Germline loops: CDR1 KGHSH, CDR2 LQKENI. CDR3 sequence: CASSQGVGGQPQHF. The CDR3 nucleotides read TGTGCCAGCTCACAGGGGGTAGGTGGTCAGCCCCAGCATTTT.

This clone was observed a handful of times. Other DNA variants within this sample encode the same CDR3. The rearrangement links TRBV7-9 to TRBJ2-2, with no clear D. The CDR3 is 15 amino acids. Germline values: CDR1 SEHNR, CDR2 FQNEAQ (reference sequence). The V gene lost 0 bases and the J gene lost 1 base, with 6 bases spanning the gap. The CDR3 spells CASSLARGNTGELFF. CDR3 sequence (DNA): TGTGCCAGCAGCTTAGCGCGAGGGAACACCGGGGAGCTGTTTTTT.

J is TRBJ1-3 and V is TRBV28, with D perhaps TRBD1 (6 bases). CDR3 length: 15 amino acids. V was clipped by 7 bases and J by 0 bases, with 13 bases between them. Germline CDR1 reads MDHEN; CDR2 reads SYDVKM. The CDR3 sequence: CASIPTGSSGNTIYF. For the CDR3, the DNA is TGTGCCAGCATACCAACAGGGTCCTCTGGAAACACCATATATTTT. Complete variable domain (other parts from reference TRBV28 and TRBJ1-3): DVKVTQSSRYLVKRTGEKVFLECVQDMDHENMFWYRQDPGLGLRLIYFSYDVKMKEKGDIPEGYSVSREKKERFSLILESASTNQTSMYLCASIPTGSSGNTIYFGEGSWLTVV.

The chain is built from TRBV5-1 and TRBJ1-2, with 11 bases that match TRBD1. Germline-derived CDR1 and CDR2 are SGHRS and YFSETQ. The CDR3 sequence is 18 residues long. Trimming cost V 0 bases and J 0 bases; bases outside gene matches: 7. The chain's CDR3 is CASSLGRTGGISNYGYTF. The CDR3 region has the DNA TGCGCCAGCAGCTTGGGGAGGACAGGGGGCATATCTAACTATGGCTACACCTTC.

This sequence joins TRBV6-1 and TRBJ1-1; no firm D call. V lost 3 bases to trimming and J lost 4 bases, with 12 bases between them. CDR1 is MNHNS, CDR2 SASEGT, per germline. CDR3 length equals 14 residues. In DNA form, the CDR3 reads TGTGCCAGCAGTGAGAGAAGTTCCTCCACTGAAGCTTTCTTT. Amino acid sequence: CASSERSSSTEAFF.

The CDR3 here is CASSRGPRAYGYTF. CDR3 bases: TGTGCCAGCAGCAGGGGCCCTCGGGCCTATGGCTACACCTTC. The rearrangement uses TRBV6-5 and TRBJ1-2; maybe TRBD1 (6 bases). This CDR3 has 14 amino acids. In germline, CDR1 is MNHEY, CDR2 SVGAGI. Trimming took 6 bases from V and 4 from J, leaving 15 bases between them.

The CDR3 nucleotides are TGTGCCAGCAGCCTCCGACTAGCGGGGCGCAATGAGCAGTTCTTC. Amino acid sequence: CASSLRLAGRNEQFF. The J gene is TRBJ2-1, the V gene TRBV7-3, with 11 bases matching TRBD2. Germline V gives CDR1 SGHTA, CDR2 FQGTGA. This CDR3 comprises 15 residues. V shed 5 bases and J 6 bases; nucleotides not matched to a gene: 6.

The gene calls are TRBV19 and TRBJ2-7, with a weak D call TRBD2 (6 bases). The V end was cut by 5 bases, the J end by 6 bases, with 11 bases between. CDR1 is LNHDA and CDR2 is SQIVND in the germline V gene (reference sequence). The CDR3 sequence is 12 residues long. This CDR3 reads CASSPGDAEQYF. The CDR3 region has the DNA TGTGCCAGTAGTCCGGGGGACGCCGAGCAGTACTTC.

The V call is TRBV30, the J call TRBJ2-1, with 7 nucleotides matching TRBD2. V was pared by 1 base and J by 0 bases, with 9 bases of the junction left unmatched. Germline V gene lookup returns CDR1 GTSNPN and CDR2 SVGIG (reference sequence). The CDR3 contains 17 residues. CDR3 sequence (DNA): TGTGCCTGGAGTGCCCTAGGAGCGGGGACCTCCTACAATGAGCAGTTCTTC. Encoded protein: CAWSALGAGTSYNEQFF.

The V and J genes are TRBV11-1 and TRBJ2-7; D is undetermined. This CDR3 is built from 13 residues. Germline CDR1 and CDR2: SGHAT and FQDESV (reference sequence). Deletions cut 0 bases from V and 3 bases from J, with 6 bases between. CDR3 sequence: CASSLALSYEQYF. As DNA, the CDR3 is TGTGCCAGCAGCTTAGCGCTTAGCTACGAGCAGTACTTC.

The chain combines TRBV7-2 with TRBJ1-1; D remains ambiguous. The germline V and J ends were trimmed by 2 bases and 4 bases, with 5 bases remaining between them. The CDR3 is 12 amino acids. Germline lookup yields CDR1 SGHTA and CDR2 FQGNSA. This chain's CDR3 is CASSLLPTEAFF. CDR3 DNA: TGTGCCAGCAGCTTACTTCCCACTGAAGCTTTCTTT.

This clone was detected only a few times. The chain couples TRBV19 to TRBJ2-7; D remains ambiguous. In germline, CDR1 is LNHDA, CDR2 SQIVND (reference sequence). The CDR3 is made up of 14 amino acids. With 4 bases removed from V and 6 bases from J, the gap between germline ends came to 16 bases. The CDR3 region is CASSTRRPAAEQYF. In DNA, the CDR3 is TGTGCCAGTAGTACTCGTCGCCCCGCGGCCGAGCAGTACTTC.

This chain uses TRBV27 with TRBJ2-7, with TRBD2 identical over 10 bases. Germline V lookup: CDR1 MNHEY, CDR2 SMNVEV (reference sequence). The CDR3 loop spans 13 amino acids. V was clipped by 6 bases and J by 12 bases; unmatched bases: 11. CDR3 in DNA: TGTGCCAGCAGGGACGCCGGGACTAGCGTGGTGTACTTC. Its translation is CASRDAGTSVVYF.

The chain uses TRBV6-6 and TRBJ2-1, with D possibly being TRBD1 (5 bases). This CDR3 has 12 residues. Germline CDR1 reads MNHNY; CDR2 reads SVGAGI (reference sequence). The V end lost 5 bases, the J end lost 9 bases, and 11 bases lay between the germline ends. For the CDR3, the DNA is TGTGCCAGCAGTCCTCAGGGCTCTGAGCAGTTCTTC. This encodes CASSPQGSEQFF.